This passage covers 29 T cell receptor beta chains from one sample sequenced in a study of early T cells in non-severe SARS-CoV-2 infection. TCRdb redid the calling of the 5' RACE reads with MiXCR, one entry per CDR3 protein. This sample has tens of thousands of distinct CDR3 sequences; more than 8% occur once, and the top ten carry 10% to 15%. Sequences were obtained from whole blood. The receptors here all came from an adult who was a healthcare worker with PCR-confirmed SARS-CoV-2 infection or an uninfected control (not recorded which).

The J gene is TRBJ2-7, the V gene TRBV9; no clear D gene. This CDR3 region has 15 residues. CDR1 SGDLS and CDR2 YYNGEE come from the germline V gene. V was shortened by 0 bases and J by 0 bases, with 10 bases between the two germline ends. For the CDR3, the DNA is TGTGCCAGCAGCGTAGGGGGTAGTAGCTCCTACGAGCAGTACTTC. Its translation: CASSVGGSSSYEQYF. The full variable domain, with the rest looked up from reference TRBV9 and TRBJ2-7, is DSGVTQTPKHLITATGQRVTLRCSPRSGDLSVYWYQQSLDQGLQFLIQYYNGEERAKGNILERFSAQQFPDLHSELNLSSLELGDSALYFCASSVGGSSSYEQYFGPGTRLTVT.

The chain joins TRBV29-1 to TRBJ1-5; D might be TRBD1 (6 bases). The V and J ends lost 6 bases and 5 bases respectively, with 14 bases between them. This CDR3 comprises 13 residues. The germline V gene has CDR1 SQVTM and CDR2 ANQGSEA. The CDR3 DNA reads TGCAGCGTCGCTACCCACAGGGATCAGCCCCAGCATTTT. This codes for CSVATHRDQPQHF.

The chain links TRBV2 to TRBJ2-7; the match to TRBD1 covers 7 bases. The CDR3 spans 13 residues. Germline CDR1 is SNHLY and CDR2 is FYNNEI. After removal of 6 bases from V and 0 bases from J, the junction contained 2 bases not matched to a gene. CDR3 loop: CASSRGFSYEQYF. The CDR3, as DNA: TGTGCCAGCAGCAGGGGGTTCTCCTACGAGCAGTACTTC.

In its sample, this clonotype was seen many times. The chain has TRBV7-2 and TRBJ2-3; 8 positions match TRBD1. CDR3 length equals 15 residues. Germline V gives CDR1 SGHTA, CDR2 FQGNSA. The ends lost 2 bases at V and 1 base at J; junction bases unmatched: 2. DNA of the CDR3: TGTGCCAGCAGCTTATACAGGGGGGGCACAGATACGCAGTATTTT. Translation: CASSLYRGGTDTQYF.

This clonotype was counted at least ten times. The chain combines TRBV3-1 with TRBJ1-2; 8 bases align to TRBD1. Unmatched junction bases numbered 9, after V lost 0 bases and J lost 12 bases. This CDR3 has 14 amino acids. Germline CDR1 reads LGHDT; CDR2 reads YNNKEL (reference sequence). The CDR3 DNA reads TGTGCCAGCAGCCAAGATCTGGGGACAGGAAGAAACACCTTC. Amino acids: CASSQDLGTGRNTF.

This chain connects TRBV18 to TRBJ1-1; no clear D gene. This CDR3 region has 15 residues. CDR1 is KGHSH, CDR2 LQKENI, per germline. Trimming left V 2 bases short and J 0 bases short, with 10 bases between. CDR3 protein: CASSPSIELNTEAFF. Written as DNA, the CDR3 is TGTGCCAGCTCACCATCGATAGAATTGAACACTGAAGCTTTCTTT.

This clonotype was seen at least ten times. This sequence joins TRBV20-1 and TRBJ2-1; D possibly uses TRBD1 or TRBD2 (5 bases each). CDR1 DFQATT and CDR2 SNEGSKA come from the germline V gene (reference sequence). This CDR3 has 16 amino acids. Between the trimmed V and J ends, which lost 5 bases and 2 bases, there was a span of 19 bases. The CDR3 region has the DNA TGCAGTGCTCTCCTTCGGGGCAGAGGCCCCTACAATGAGCAGTTCTTC. This sequence encodes CSALLRGRGPYNEQFF.

This clonotype was found a few times. V gene TRBV24-1 combines with J gene TRBJ1-2, with 7 bases aligning to TRBD1. CDR1 and CDR2 (germline): KGHDR, SFDVKD. Unmatched junction bases numbered 5, after V lost 4 bases and J lost 4 bases. The CDR3 runs to 14 residues. The CDR3 nucleotides read TGTGCCACCAGTGAAGACAGGGATCTCTATGGCTACACCTTC. Its translation is CATSEDRDLYGYTF.

This clonotype came up a few times. The V and J genes are TRBV18 and TRBJ1-2, with D possibly matching TRBD1 (6 bases). Looked up from germline, CDR1 is KGHSH and CDR2 is LQKENI. Trimming took 1 base from V and 7 from J, leaving 10 bases between them. This CDR3 contains 13 residues. The CDR3 loop reads CASSPRGATGYTF. The CDR3 region has the DNA TGTGCCAGCTCACCACGGGGGGCGACTGGCTACACCTTC.

The chain has TRBV6-6 and TRBJ1-1, with D possibly matching TRBD1 (6 bases). Germline V lookup: CDR1 MNHNY, CDR2 SVGAGI (reference sequence). V was shortened by 2 bases and J by 2 bases, with 15 bases between the two germline ends. The CDR3 has 16 amino acids. CDR3: CASSYGRGAINTEAFF. The CDR3 bases are TGTGCCAGCAGTTACGGTCGGGGGGCGATTAACACTGAAGCTTTCTTT.

The V call is TRBV29-1, the J call TRBJ1-1, with 9 bases that match TRBD1. The V and J ends lost 7 bases and 1 base, in that order; junction bases with no gene match: 7. There are 14 residues in the CDR3. Germline-derived CDR1 and CDR2 are SQVTM and ANQGSEA. The CDR3 DNA follows: TGCAGCGCCCAAGGGGACAGGGCGAACACTGAAGCTTTCTTT. Residues: CSAQGDRANTEAFF.

This clonotype showed up many times. This chain connects TRBV28 to TRBJ1-2, with D uncertain. The CDR3 is 16 residues long. Trimming took off 3 bases at V and 4 bases at J, with 18 bases between the two ends. The germline gives CDR1 MDHEN, CDR2 SYDVKM. CDR3 sequence (DNA): TGTGCCAGCAGTTTTGAGCAGCAACAAAGACTCTATGGCTACACCTTC. This codes for CASSFEQQQRLYGYTF.

There are many counts of this clonotype. V usage is TRBV14 and J usage is TRBJ2-5, with a weak D call TRBD1 (5 bases). CDR3 length equals 17 residues. From germline, CDR1 is SGHDN and CDR2 FVKESK. Trimming pared 4 bases from V and 1 base from J, leaving 19 bases between. CDR3 nucleotides: TGTGCCAGCAGCCCCCTTGGGGCCTCAAAGCGCCAAGAGACCCAGTACTTC. Translating it yields CASSPLGASKRQETQYF.

The chain links TRBV7-2 to TRBJ1-6, with no clear D. The CDR3 is 13 residues long. V was pared by 1 base and J by 10 bases, with 8 bases between. In germline, CDR1 is SGHTA, CDR2 FQGNSA. CDR3: CASSLDHGSPLHF. The CDR3 DNA follows: TGTGCCAGCAGCTTAGATCACGGGTCACCCCTCCACTTT.

This chain links TRBV7-9 with TRBJ2-3; D may be TRBD2 (5 bases). Germline loops: CDR1 SEHNR, CDR2 FQNEAQ (reference sequence). CDR3 length equals 16 residues. The germline V and J ends were trimmed by 3 bases and 4 bases, with 17 bases remaining between them. The CDR3 reads CASSFRGIQPPDTQYF. CDR3 bases: TGTGCCAGCAGCTTTAGAGGGATCCAACCTCCAGATACGCAGTATTTT.

There are many counts of this clonotype. The V and J genes are TRBV6-5 and TRBJ1-2, with no clear D. CDR3 size: 14 residues. Germline V gene data show CDR1 as MNHEY and CDR2 as SVGAGI. V shed 5 bases and J shed 5 bases, with 15 bases lying between them. CDR3 loop: CASSPGPGGYGYTF. The CDR3 coding sequence is TGTGCCAGCAGTCCTGGGCCCGGAGGGTATGGCTACACCTTC.

This clonotype was seen ten or more times. The chain employs TRBV12-3 or TRBV12-4 and TRBJ2-1; D tentatively reads TRBD1 or TRBD2 (6 bases each). The CDR3 runs 15 residues. V lost 7 bases to trimming and J lost 2 bases, with 15 bases between them. In DNA, the CDR3 is TGTGCCAGCACCGAACAGGGAGGCGCCTACAATGAGCAGTTCTTC. This encodes CASTEQGGAYNEQFF.

The chain is built from TRBV3-1 and TRBJ1-5; maybe TRBD1 (6 bases). This CDR3 comprises 15 residues. Trimming shortened V by 4 bases and J by 6 bases, and 16 bases separated the two germline ends. Germline CDR1 is LGHDT and CDR2 is YNNKEL (reference sequence). In DNA, the CDR3 is TGTGCCAGCAGCCGAACGGGGGCGAGGGGTCAGCCCCAGCATTTT. Translation gives CASSRTGARGQPQHF.

This clonotype was detected many times. The genes are TRBV7-2 and TRBJ2-7; TRBD1 or TRBD2 may be the D gene (6 bases each). Germline V lookup: CDR1 SGHTA, CDR2 FQGNSA. The CDR3 contains 14 residues. V lost 0 bases, J lost 6 bases, and 12 bases lay in between. CDR3 nucleotides: TGTGCCAGCAGCTTAGCGGGGGGCCATACCGAGCAGTACTTC. Amino acids: CASSLAGGHTEQYF.

This clonotype was observed at least ten times. V is TRBV4-3 and J is TRBJ2-7, with D possibly matching TRBD2 (5 bases). V lost 4 bases and J 0 bases, leaving 13 bases between the germline ends. The CDR3 is made up of 15 amino acids. CDR1 and CDR2 (germline): LGHNA, YSLEER. This CDR3 is CASSLEGSRSYEQYF. The CDR3 DNA follows: TGCGCCAGCAGCCTAGAAGGGAGTCGCTCCTACGAGCAGTACTTC.

This chain connects TRBV7-7 to TRBJ2-1, with D unclear. Trimming left V 4 bases short and J 8 bases short, with 12 bases between. There are 13 residues in the CDR3. Germline CDR1 and CDR2: SSHAT and FNYEAQ (reference sequence). The DNA for the CDR3 is TGTGCCAGCAGCTCCCGGGCCGGCGATGAGCAGTTCTTC. Translation gives CASSSRAGDEQFF.

This clonotype was seen at least ten times. The rearrangement joins TRBV20-1 to TRBJ2-7, with 7 bases identical to TRBD2. The V segment lost 4 bases and the J segment 5 bases; nucleotides outside the gene matches: 2. The CDR3 extends over 11 amino acids. CDR1 and CDR2 (germline): DFQATT, SNEGSKA (reference sequence). Here the CDR3 reads CSATRGDEQYF. DNA for the CDR3: TGCAGTGCTACCCGGGGGGACGAGCAGTACTTC.

The sample holds a few counts of this clonotype. CDR3 region: CASSQGLAGRIDTQYF. In nucleotides, the CDR3 is TGTGCCAGCAGTCAAGGACTAGCGGGGCGGATAGATACGCAGTATTTT. The V call is TRBV2, the J call TRBJ2-3; 12 positions match TRBD2. The CDR3 consists of 16 residues. CDR1 and CDR2 from the germline V gene are SNHLY and FYNNEI. J gave up 5 bases and V 5 bases, and 8 bases lay outside the gene matches.

This clonotype was observed at least ten times. The chain combines TRBV28 with TRBJ1-1; D is unclear. Per the germline V gene, CDR1 is MDHEN and CDR2 is SYDVKM. Trimming stripped 7 bases from V and 5 bases from J, with 8 bases between. The CDR3 is 11 residues long. DNA for the CDR3: TGTGCCAGCATCGTGGGGACTGAAGCTTTCTTT. Encoded protein: CASIVGTEAFF.

The genes are TRBV28 and TRBJ2-4; D gene ambiguous. V was trimmed by 3 bases and J by 7 bases, leaving 4 bases between them. The germline V gene has CDR1 MDHEN and CDR2 SYDVKM. This CDR3 spans 11 amino acids. The CDR3 DNA sequence: TGTGCCAGCAGTTTCGGGAACATTCAGTACTTC. Its protein is CASSFGNIQYF.

This chain connects TRBV3-1 to TRBJ2-3; D call uncertain. The CDR3 length is 15 residues. Germline-derived CDR1 and CDR2 are LGHDT and YNNKEL (reference sequence). Trimming cost V 8 bases and J 2 bases, with 17 bases left between them. CDR3 sequence (DNA): TGTGCCAGCGCCGAACTACGGCAGAACACAGATACGCAGTATTTT. It codes for CASAELRQNTDTQYF.

The chain has TRBV7-2 and TRBJ1-5; unclear D gene. V shed 1 base and J shed 6 bases, with 10 bases lying between them. CDR1 is SGHTA, CDR2 FQGNSA, per germline. The CDR3 length is 14 residues. The CDR3 DNA reads TGTGCCAGCAGCTTAGGGGCAGGAGGTCAGCCCCAGCATTTT. It encodes CASSLGAGGQPQHF.

About this clonotype: This sequence may be a read error, since a much larger clone differs from it by one base. This sequence joins TRBV11-2 and TRBJ1-6, with D possibly matching TRBD1 (6 bases). With 8 bases removed from V and 10 bases from J, the gap between germline ends came to 15 bases. Per germline, CDR1 SGHAT and CDR2 FQNNGV. CDR3 size: 13 residues. The CDR3 loop reads CASWQTGGSPLHF. CDR3 DNA sequence: TGTGCCAGCTGGCAGACAGGAGGCTCACCCCTCCACTTT.

This clonotype appeared many times. The chain links TRBV9 to TRBJ2-3; 10 nucleotides match TRBD2. Looked up from germline, CDR1 is SGDLS and CDR2 is YYNGEE. The CDR3 totals 17 residues. The V and J ends lost 0 bases and 5 bases, in that order; junction bases with no gene match: 9. The CDR3 nucleotides are TGTGCCAGCAGCGTAGTAGGGCTAGCGGGGGTTCGAGATACGCAGTATTTT. As protein: CASSVVGLAGVRDTQYF.